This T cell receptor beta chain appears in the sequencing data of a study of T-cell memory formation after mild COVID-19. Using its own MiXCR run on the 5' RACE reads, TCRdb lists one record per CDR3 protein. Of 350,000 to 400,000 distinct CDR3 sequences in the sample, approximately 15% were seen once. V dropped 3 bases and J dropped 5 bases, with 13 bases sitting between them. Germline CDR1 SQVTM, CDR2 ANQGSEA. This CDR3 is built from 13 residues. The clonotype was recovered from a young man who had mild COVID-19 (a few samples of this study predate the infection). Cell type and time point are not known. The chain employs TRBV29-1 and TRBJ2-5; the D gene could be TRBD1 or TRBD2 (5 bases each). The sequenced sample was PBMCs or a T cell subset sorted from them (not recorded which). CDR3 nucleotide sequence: TGCAGCGTTGACCCCGGGGCGAGGGAGACCCAGTACTTC. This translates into CSVDPGARETQYF.